This entry lists 28 T cell receptor beta chains sequenced from one sample in a study of metastatic and nonmetastatic thyroid tumors. Thyroid surgery had not been preceded by any treatment in any patient. Using MiXCR, TCRdb re-called clones from the PCR reads. This sample has 32,000 or so clones, with about a sixth found just once. Sequencing input: blood. The receptors were sampled from a male donor with papillary thyroid cancer or a benign thyroid nodule (not recorded which). Some clones in this sample may be carry-over from other donors' samples.

The V call is TRBV12-3 or TRBV12-4, the J call TRBJ2-7; possibly TRBD1 or TRBD2 for D (5 bases each). This CDR3 region has 15 residues. Trimming cost V 6 bases and J 3 bases, with 18 bases left between them. CDR3 in amino acids: CASRRQGTDHYEQYF. The CDR3 nucleotides read TGTGCCAGCAGACGACAAGGGACCGACCACTACGAGCAGTACTTC.

In this sample, this clone turned up many times. The germline gene is not matched at one end of the junction; a read error may be the cause. This rearrangement joins TRBV7-2 to TRBJ1-1; D unresolved. CDR1 SGHTA and CDR2 FQGNSA come from the germline V gene. This CDR3 is 13 amino acids long. The CDR3 bases are TGTGCCAGCAGTCCGTACTTGAACACTGAAGCTTCCTTT. Translating it yields CASSPYLNTEASF.

This clone was seen ten or more times. V and J are TRBV18 and TRBJ2-7, with 8 bases identical to TRBD1. The trim removed 5 bases at V and 0 bases at J, leaving 3 bases unmatched. The CDR3 has 14 residues. Germline V CDR1 and CDR2: KGHSH, LQKENI. CDR3 DNA: TGTGCCAGCTCAACGGGACAGGCCTCCTACGAGCAGTACTTC. Its translation: CASSTGQASYEQYF.

The gene calls are TRBV10-3 and TRBJ1-5; no clear D. The V gene lost 3 bases and the J gene lost 7 bases, with 13 bases spanning the gap. In germline, CDR1 is ENHRY, CDR2 SYGVKD. The CDR3 length is 14 residues. The CDR3 sequence is CAISDRVALQPQHF. DNA for the CDR3: TGTGCCATCAGTGATCGGGTGGCCCTACAGCCCCAGCATTTT.

This clone was picked up a small number of times. A much larger clone is a single base away; this may be a read error. This chain links TRBV7-9 with TRBJ2-5, with TRBD1 as a possible D gene (6 bases). CDR3 length: 16 residues. Germline V lookup: CDR1 SEHNR, CDR2 FQNEAQ (reference sequence). The V gene lost 3 bases and the J gene lost 5 bases, with 19 bases spanning the gap. In DNA form, the CDR3 reads TGTGCCAGCAGCTTCCCTTTCAGGGGAAGAATGGAGACCCAGTACTTC. This codes for CASSFPFRGRMETQYF. The entire variable domain, with the rest obtained from reference TRBV7-9 and TRBJ2-5, is as follows: DTGVSQNPRHKITKRGQNVTFRCDPISEHNRLYWYRQTLGQGPEFLTYFQNEAQLEKSRLLSDRFSAERPKGSFSTLEIQRTEQGDSAMYLCASSFPFRGRMETQYFGPGTRLLVL.

This clone was found many times. The chain has TRBV7-7 and TRBJ2-2; 8 bases map to TRBD2. J gave up 1 base and V 3 bases, and 7 bases lay outside the gene matches. There are 17 residues in the CDR3. The germline V gene encodes CDR1 SSHAT and CDR2 FNYEAQ (reference sequence). CDR3 nucleotide sequence: TGTGCCAGCAGCTTCCGACGAACTAGCGGGAACACCGGGGAGCTGTTTTTT. It encodes CASSFRRTSGNTGELFF. The full variable domain, with the rest looked up from reference TRBV7-7 and TRBJ2-2, is GAGVSQSPRYKVTKRGQDVTLRCDPISSHATLYWYQQALGQGPEFLTYFNYEAQPDKSGLPSDRFSAERPEGSISTLTIQRTEQRDSAMYRCASSFRRTSGNTGELFFGEGSRLTVL.

CDR3 region: CASSPLRGSSEQYF. The CDR3 DNA sequence: TGTGCCAGCAGTCCACTTAGAGGGTCTTCCGAGCAGTACTTC. The chain combines TRBV27 with TRBJ2-7; maybe TRBD2 (5 bases). CDR3 length: 14 amino acids. Trimming removed 5 bases from V and 6 bases from J, with 17 bases in between. The germline V gene has CDR1 MNHEY and CDR2 SMNVEV (reference sequence).

This rearrangement joins TRBV25-1 to TRBJ2-1; D remains ambiguous. The V and J ends lost 8 bases and 1 base respectively, with 0 bases between them. CDR1 is MGHDK, CDR2 SYGVNS, per germline. CDR3 length: 10 amino acids. The DNA of the CDR3 is TGTGCCAGCTCCTACAATGAGCAGTTCTTC. This translates into CASSYNEQFF.

The V gene is TRBV19, the J gene TRBJ2-2; no definite D call. V lost 3 bases, J lost 2 bases, and 10 bases lay in between. Looked up from germline, CDR1 is LNHDA and CDR2 is SQIVND (reference sequence). The length of the CDR3 is 15 residues. DNA for the CDR3: TGTGCCAGTAGTATTGTTGTCCCCAACACCGGGGAGCTGTTTTTT. Residues: CASSIVVPNTGELFF.

This clone appeared many times. Just one base apart from a much larger clone, this may be a read error. Other DNA sequences in the same sample also yield this CDR3. This rearrangement joins TRBV28 to TRBJ2-3, with unresolved D. The germline gives CDR1 MDHEN, CDR2 SYDVKM. This CDR3 spans 14 amino acids. V shed 5 bases and J shed 0 bases, with 9 bases lying between them. The CDR3 DNA sequence: TGTGCCAGCAGTCCGCAGAGCAGCACAGATACGCAGTATTTT. It encodes CASSPQSSTDTQYF.

This clone rates as medium-sized (0.01 to 0.1%). The chain carries TRBV27 and TRBJ2-3, with D unclear. From germline, CDR1 is MNHEY and CDR2 SMNVEV (reference sequence). CDR3 size: 14 residues. The V gene lost 8 bases and the J gene lost 2 bases, with 14 bases spanning the gap. The CDR3 nucleotides read TGTGCCAGCCGCCTGAGTATAGTCACAGATACGCAGTATTTT. This encodes CASRLSIVTDTQYF.

This chain links TRBV12-3 or TRBV12-4 with TRBJ1-1; 7 nucleotides line up with TRBD1. J lost 1 base, V lost 7 bases, and 6 bases had no gene match. This CDR3 has 14 amino acids. The CDR3 DNA reads as TGTGCCAGCAAGTCGACAGGGAGGAACACTGAAGCTTTCTTT. Protein product: CASKSTGRNTEAFF.

The CDR3 region has the DNA TGTGCCAGCAAAGAACAGGAGAACACCGGGGAGCTGTTTTTT. Translated, it gives CASKEQENTGELFF. The J gene is TRBJ2-2, the V gene TRBV2, with D tentatively TRBD1 (5 bases). V dropped 7 bases and J dropped 1 base, with 10 bases sitting between them. The germline gives CDR1 SNHLY, CDR2 FYNNEI. The CDR3 runs to 14 residues.

The chain uses TRBV5-8 and TRBJ1-2; 8 bases line up with TRBD1. Per germline, CDR1 SGHTS and CDR2 YDEGEE. Trimming cost V 4 bases and J 8 bases; bases outside gene matches: 10. The CDR3 length is 14 residues. CDR3 in amino acids: CASSRTGLGGGYTF. The CDR3 region has the DNA TGTGCCAGCAGCCGGACAGGGCTTGGAGGGGGCTACACCTTC. Full variable domain (outside the CDR3, taken from reference TRBV5-8 and TRBJ1-2): EAGVTQSPTHLIKTRGQQATLRCSPISGHTSVYWYQQALGLGLQFLLWYDEGEERNRGNFPPRFSGRQFPNYSSELNVNALELEDSALYLCASSRTGLGGGYTFGSGTRLTVV.

This clone was found a few times. The chain joins TRBV19 to TRBJ1-5; D unclear. The germline V gene encodes CDR1 LNHDA and CDR2 SQIVND (reference sequence). This CDR3 contains 15 residues. Deletions cut 2 bases from V and 0 bases from J, with 8 bases between. This CDR3 is CASSITGDSNQPQHF. The CDR3 bases are TGTGCCAGTAGTATAACCGGGGATAGCAATCAGCCCCAGCATTTT.

This clone appeared many times. Here the CDR3 DNA reads TGCAGTGCTAGGGCCGCGGGCTTTTTCACTGAAGCTTTCTTT. This translates into CSARAAGFFTEAFF. The chain carries TRBV20-1 and TRBJ1-1, with D uncertain. CDR1 is DFQATT, CDR2 SNEGSKA, per germline (reference sequence). Trimming left V 3 bases short and J 4 bases short, with 15 bases between. This CDR3 comprises 14 residues.

The CDR3 coding sequence is TGTGCCACAATGGGTAGCAATGAGCAGTTCTTC. Translating it yields CATMGSNEQFF. This chain connects TRBV24-1 to TRBJ2-1; no reliable D call. This CDR3 contains 11 residues. Trimming shortened V by 10 bases and J by 6 bases, and 9 bases separated the two germline ends. Germline loops: CDR1 KGHDR, CDR2 SFDVKD.

This clone was detected many times. The chain carries TRBV3-1 and TRBJ1-2; 9 bases line up with TRBD1. This CDR3 region has 15 residues. Per germline, CDR1 LGHDT and CDR2 YNNKEL (reference sequence). V lost 4 bases and J lost 5; bases outside the gene matches: 8. CDR3 DNA: TGTGCCAGCAGCCTAGGGGACAGGGCGACTTATGGCTACACCTTC. It translates to CASSLGDRATYGYTF. The variable domain in full, completed from reference TRBV3-1 and TRBJ1-2, reads DTAVSQTPKYLVTQMGNDKSIKCEQNLGHDTMYWYKQDSKKFLKIMFSYNNKELIINETVPNRFSPKSPDKAHLNLHINSLELGDSAVYFCASSLGDRATYGYTFGSGTRLTVV.

This clone was recorded at least ten times. J is TRBJ1-2 and V is TRBV2; D possibly corresponds to TRBD1 (5 bases). Germline CDR1 is SNHLY and CDR2 is FYNNEI. The CDR3 covers 12 residues. V lost 4 bases, J lost 8 bases, and 11 bases lay in between. CDR3 sequence: CASSGGSWGYTF. As DNA, the CDR3 is TGTGCCAGCAGTGGGGGGTCGTGGGGCTACACCTTC.

Remarks on this clone: The junction departs from the called germline gene at one end, perhaps through a read error. The chain carries TRBV27 and TRBJ2-2, with a possible D match to TRBD1 (6 bases). There are 14 residues in the CDR3. Germline V gene lookup returns CDR1 MNHEY and CDR2 SMNVEV (reference sequence). CDR3 amino acids: CAISRLGADGELFF. The CDR3 nucleotides read TGTGCCATCAGTCGGTTGGGGGCGGACGGGGAGCTGTTTTTT.

This clone has ten or more counts. This chain links TRBV7-9 with TRBJ1-1, with D uncertain. Trimming removed 5 bases from V and 0 bases from J, with 7 bases in between. The germline gives CDR1 SEHNR, CDR2 FQNEAQ (reference sequence). The CDR3 is made up of 13 amino acids. The CDR3 loop is CASSTKLNTEAFF. CDR3 nucleotides: TGTGCCAGCAGCACTAAGTTGAACACTGAAGCTTTCTTT.

This clone was picked up a small number of times. Mismatch with germline at one junction end may stem from a read error. The chain carries TRBV6-1 and TRBJ1-1; the D gene is possibly TRBD1 (5 bases). CDR1 is MNHNS and CDR2 is SASEGT in the germline V gene. The CDR3 has 14 amino acids. CDR3 bases: TGTGCCAGTAGTGAAGGTCGGGACTTATCTGAAGCTTTCTTT. Its protein product is CASSEGRDLSEAFF.

This clone was seen many times. CDR3: CATSYSTTLNQPQHF. CDR3 bases: TGTGCCACCAGCTACTCGACGACCCTAAATCAGCCCCAGCATTTT. The chain recombines TRBV15 with TRBJ1-5; D gene uncertain. CDR1 and CDR2 (germline): LNHNV, YYDKDF (reference sequence). The length of the CDR3 is 15 residues. Trimming cost V 5 bases and J 4 bases, with 15 bases left between them.

This clone was found a few times. The chain carries TRBV6-1 and TRBJ2-3; no clear D. The CDR3 spans 15 residues. The V end was cut by 6 bases, the J end by 0 bases, with 13 bases between. The germline V gene has CDR1 MNHNS and CDR2 SASEGT. CDR3 region: CASSDDFDSTDTQYF. As DNA, the CDR3 is TGTGCCAGCAGCGACGACTTCGACAGCACAGATACGCAGTATTTT.

This clone has just a few counts. CDR3 nucleotides: TGTGCCAGCAGTGAAACTAGAGGGGGCCGGGATGGCTACACCTTC. The encoded protein is CASSETRGGRDGYTF. The J gene is TRBJ1-2, the V gene TRBV2; 7 bases align to TRBD1. Germline-derived CDR1 and CDR2 are SNHLY and FYNNEI. The CDR3 extends over 15 amino acids. J gave up 6 bases and V 2 bases, and 9 bases lay outside the gene matches. Looking up the rest from reference TRBV2 and TRBJ1-2 gives the full variable domain: EPEVTQTPSHQVTQMGQEVILRCVPISNHLYFYWYRQILGQKVEFLVSFYNNEISEKSEIFDDQFSVERPDGSNFTLKIRSTKLEDSAMYFCASSETRGGRDGYTFGSGTRLTVV.

This clone was counted ten times or more. The J gene is TRBJ1-1, the V gene TRBV10-3; D is perhaps TRBD1 (5 bases). Trimming left V 11 bases short and J 0 bases short, with 16 bases between. The CDR3 extends over 14 amino acids. Germline V gene sequence: CDR1 ENHRY, CDR2 SYGVKD. CDR3 loop: CAVVGANMNTEAFF. CDR3 bases: TGTGCCGTGGTTGGGGCCAACATGAACACTGAAGCTTTCTTT.

This clone was observed a few times. At one end, the junction sequence differs from germline, possibly due to a read error. CDR3 bases: TGTGTCAGCAGTTTTAGAGTTGGCTACACCTTC. It specifies CVSSFRVGYTF. The chain joins TRBV28 to TRBJ1-2; D remains ambiguous. From germline, CDR1 is MDHEN and CDR2 SYDVKM. The CDR3 length is 11 residues.

This clone qualifies as medium-sized. This chain connects TRBV13 to TRBJ1-6; tentative D call: TRBD1 (5 bases). Trimming shortened V by 2 bases and J by 10 bases, and 12 bases separated the two germline ends. This CDR3 has 14 residues. The V gene's germline CDR1 is PRHDT and CDR2 FYEKMQ (reference sequence). The CDR3 is CASSLKGLRSPLHF. CDR3 nucleotide sequence: TGTGCCAGCAGCTTAAAGGGGTTAAGATCACCCCTCCACTTT.